Below, one TCR beta chain is given with its context. Its antigen is unknown. A single record per CDR3 protein comes from TCRdb applying MiXCR to the reads. The data hold 150,000 to 200,000 distinct CDR3 sequences, with approximately 30% observed a single time. This specimen belongs to a study of T cell repertoires in cytomegalovirus infection. About the research overall: An indication of both CMV infection and matching HLA type came from public TCR beta signatures.

General study results and limits: Ex vivo responses were dominated by HLA-C-restricted CMV-specific TCR beta clonotypes. Accumulated public TCR beta family frequency recognized individuals carrying CMV together with the relevant HLA.

The receptor was derived from a human donor in good health (CMV status not recorded). Some clones in this sample may be carry-over from other donors' samples. Sample: PBMCs.

As DNA, the CDR3 is TGTGCCAGCAGCGGCGGGGGGGGAAAGGGCCAAGAGACCCAGTACTTC. Protein product: CASSGGGGKGQETQYF. This chain connects TRBV9 to TRBJ2-5; 9 nucleotides match TRBD2. Germline loops: CDR1 SGDLS, CDR2 YYNGEE. Losses at the gene ends were 3 bases for V and 1 base for J; bases not matched to a gene: 7. The CDR3 is 16 residues long.